Listed below are T cell receptor beta chains from one sample, sequenced in a study of human T cells and chemical hapten exposure. MiXCR, applied by TCRdb to the RACE reads, yields one record per CDR3 protein. The sample contains roughly 100,000 distinct CDR3 sequences, approximately 36% of which appear only once. Here the sequenced sample was whole blood, taken in connection with sensitization to the hapten diphenylcyclopropenone (DPC). The receptor set was obtained from a middle-aged man with alopecia areata. Some clones in this sample may be carry-over from other donors' samples. The CDR3 runs from the conserved cysteine through the conserved F or W. D genes are given only for firm matches. Clone size appears in some rows only: once, few, many, or a class for an expanded clone.

D: TRBD2
V: TRBV7-3
size: few
J: TRBJ2-3
DNA: TGTGCCAGCAGCTTACTAGCGGGAGGGCCAAATACGCAGTATTTT
CDR3: CASSLLAGGPNTQYF

D: TRBD1
V: TRBV28
size: -
J: TRBJ2-1
DNA: TGTGCCAGCAGTCCATACAGGGGGCCCTACAATGAGCAGTTCTTC
CDR3: CASSPYRGPYNEQFF

D: TRBD1
V: TRBV5-4
size: -
J: TRBJ1-1
DNA: TGTGCCAGCAGTCAAGGACAGGGTGTTAATGAAGCTTTCTTT
CDR3: CASSQGQGVNEAFF

D: TRBD1
V: TRBV10-2
size: -
J: TRBJ2-5
DNA: TGCGCCAGCAGTGGACAGGGGGCGGGTCTCCGAGAGACCCAGTACTTC
CDR3: CASSGQGAGLRETQYF

D: -
V: TRBV10-3
size: few
J: TRBJ2-7
DNA: TGTGCCGCCCGGGGTGACCCAGCCTACGAGCAGTACTTC
CDR3: CAARGDPAYEQYF

D: -
V: TRBV7-6
size: -
J: TRBJ2-2
DNA: TGTGCCAGCAGCTTGGGGACCGGCACCGGGGAGCTGTTTTTT
CDR3: CASSLGTGTGELFF

D: TRBD2
V: TRBV2
size: -
J: TRBJ2-3
DNA: TGTGCCAGCAGGGAGCGGGAGATGGGAGATACGCAGTATTTT
CDR3: CASREREMGDTQYF

D: -
V: TRBV14
size: -
J: TRBJ2-2
DNA: TGTGCCAGCAGCCCGATGGCAGGGACCGGGGAGCTGTTTTTT
CDR3: CASSPMAGTGELFF

D: -
V: TRBV27
size: -
J: TRBJ1-5
DNA: TGTGCCAGCAGTTTTAAGGGGGGTAGAGGTCAGCCCCAGCATTTT
CDR3: CASSFKGGRGQPQHF

D: TRBD1
V: TRBV10-3
size: once
J: TRBJ1-1
DNA: TGTGCCATCGGACCAGGGGGTGGCACTGAAGCTTTCTTT
CDR3: CAIGPGGGTEAFF